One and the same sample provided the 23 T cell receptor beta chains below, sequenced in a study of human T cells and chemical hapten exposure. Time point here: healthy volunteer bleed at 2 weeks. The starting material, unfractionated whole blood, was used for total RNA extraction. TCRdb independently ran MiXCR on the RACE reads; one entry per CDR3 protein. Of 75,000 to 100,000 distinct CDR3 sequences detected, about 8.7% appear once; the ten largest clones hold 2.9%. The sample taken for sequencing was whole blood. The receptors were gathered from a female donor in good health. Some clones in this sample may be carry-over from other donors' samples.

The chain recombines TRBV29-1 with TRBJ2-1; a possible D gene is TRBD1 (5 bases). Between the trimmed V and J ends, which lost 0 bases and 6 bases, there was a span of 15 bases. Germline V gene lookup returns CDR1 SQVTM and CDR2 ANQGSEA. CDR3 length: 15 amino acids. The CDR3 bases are TGCAGCGTTGAAGATTTTAGAGGACATCCCAATGAGCAGTTCTTC. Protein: CSVEDFRGHPNEQFF.

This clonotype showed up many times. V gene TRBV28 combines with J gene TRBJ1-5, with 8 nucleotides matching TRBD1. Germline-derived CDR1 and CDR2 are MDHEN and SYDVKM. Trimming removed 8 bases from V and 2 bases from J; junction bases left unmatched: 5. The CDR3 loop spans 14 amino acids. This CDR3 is CASQDRGRNQPQHF. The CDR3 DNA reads TGTGCCAGCCAAGACAGGGGTCGCAATCAGCCCCAGCATTTT.

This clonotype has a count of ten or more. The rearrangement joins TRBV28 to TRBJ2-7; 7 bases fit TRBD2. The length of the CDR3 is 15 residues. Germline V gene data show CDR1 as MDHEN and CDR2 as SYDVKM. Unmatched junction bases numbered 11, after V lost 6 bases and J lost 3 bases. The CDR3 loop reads CASRPTSAFIYEQYF. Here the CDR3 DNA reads TGTGCCAGCAGGCCAACTAGCGCCTTCATCTACGAGCAGTACTTC.

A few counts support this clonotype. As DNA, the CDR3 is TGTGCCAGCAGCCGGGACTACACAGATACGCAGTATTTT. It specifies CASSRDYTDTQYF. The V call is TRBV7-7, the J call TRBJ2-3, with 7 bases aligning to TRBD2. The germline V gene encodes CDR1 SSHAT and CDR2 FNYEAQ (reference sequence). The CDR3 spans 13 residues. V was pared by 5 bases and J by 2 bases, with 1 base of the junction left unmatched.

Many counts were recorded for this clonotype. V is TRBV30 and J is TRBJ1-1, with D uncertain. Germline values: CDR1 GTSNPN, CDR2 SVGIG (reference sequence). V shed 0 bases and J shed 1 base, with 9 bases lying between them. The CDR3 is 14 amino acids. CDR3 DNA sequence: TGTGCCTGGAGTGTTGGGTATCGGAACACTGAAGCTTTCTTT. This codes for CAWSVGYRNTEAFF.

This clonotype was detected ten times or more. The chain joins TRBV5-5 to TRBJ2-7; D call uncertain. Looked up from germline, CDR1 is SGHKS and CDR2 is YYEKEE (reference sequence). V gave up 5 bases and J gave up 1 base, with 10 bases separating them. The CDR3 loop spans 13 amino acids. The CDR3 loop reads CASSPRGSYEQYF. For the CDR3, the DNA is TGTGCCAGCAGTCCTAGAGGATCCTACGAGCAGTACTTC.

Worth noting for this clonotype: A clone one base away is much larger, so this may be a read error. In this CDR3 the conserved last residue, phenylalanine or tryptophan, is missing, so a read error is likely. CDR3 in DNA: TGTGCCAGCATCCCTAGCGGGAGAGTGGCAGATACGCAGTATTCT. Protein product: CASIPSGRVADTQYS. This chain uses TRBV11-2 with TRBJ2-3, with 10 positions matching TRBD2. Looked up from germline, CDR1 is SGHAT and CDR2 is FQNNGV. The ends lost 7 bases at V and 4 bases at J; junction bases unmatched: 8. CDR3 size: 15 residues.

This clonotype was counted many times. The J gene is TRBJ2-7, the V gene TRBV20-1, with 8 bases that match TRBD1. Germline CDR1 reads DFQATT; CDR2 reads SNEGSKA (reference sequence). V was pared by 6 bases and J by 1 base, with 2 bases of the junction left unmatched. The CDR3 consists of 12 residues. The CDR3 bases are TGCAGTGCCAGGACAGGGTCCTACGAGCAGTACTTC. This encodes CSARTGSYEQYF.

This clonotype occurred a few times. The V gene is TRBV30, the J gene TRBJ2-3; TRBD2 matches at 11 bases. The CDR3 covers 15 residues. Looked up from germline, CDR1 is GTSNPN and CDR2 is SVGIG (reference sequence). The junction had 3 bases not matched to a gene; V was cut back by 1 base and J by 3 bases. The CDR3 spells CAWSGSSGRTDTQYF. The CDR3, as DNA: TGTGCCTGGAGTGGATCTAGCGGGAGGACAGATACGCAGTATTTT.

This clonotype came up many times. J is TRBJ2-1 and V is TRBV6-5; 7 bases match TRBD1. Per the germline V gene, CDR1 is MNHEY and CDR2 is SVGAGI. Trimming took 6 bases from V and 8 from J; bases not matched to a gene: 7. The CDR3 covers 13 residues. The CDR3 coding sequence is TGTGCCAGCAGCCGGATTGACAGGGATGAGCAGTTCTTC. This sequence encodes CASSRIDRDEQFF.

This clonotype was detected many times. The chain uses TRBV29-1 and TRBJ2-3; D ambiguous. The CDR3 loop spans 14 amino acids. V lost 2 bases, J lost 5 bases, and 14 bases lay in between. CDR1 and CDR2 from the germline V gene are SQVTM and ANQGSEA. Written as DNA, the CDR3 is TGCAGCGTTGAATCCCTCGCCACCGGAGATACGCAGTATTTT. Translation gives CSVESLATGDTQYF.

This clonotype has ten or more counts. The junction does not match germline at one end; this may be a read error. CDR3 sequence reads: CASSAGLLRDF. The CDR3 DNA is TGCGCCAGCAGCGCGGGACTTCTTCGGGACTTC. This chain joins TRBV5-1 and TRBJ2-7; D is perhaps TRBD2 (6 bases). This CDR3 region has 11 residues. From germline, CDR1 is SGHRS and CDR2 YFSETQ.

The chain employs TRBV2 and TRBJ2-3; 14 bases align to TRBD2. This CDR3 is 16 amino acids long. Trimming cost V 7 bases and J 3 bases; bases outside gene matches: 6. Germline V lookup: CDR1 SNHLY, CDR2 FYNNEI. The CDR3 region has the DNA TGTGCCAGCATTCCCGGGACTAGCGGGAGTACAGATACGCAGTATTTT. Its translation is CASIPGTSGSTDTQYF.

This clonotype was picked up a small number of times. CDR3 DNA: TGTGCCAGCAGCCTCCAAAGCAATGAGCAGTTCTTC. Protein sequence: CASSLQSNEQFF. The chain is built from TRBV9 and TRBJ2-1, with D hard to call. V lost 4 bases and J lost 6, with 8 bases in between. The CDR3 has 12 amino acids. CDR1 and CDR2 (germline): SGDLS, YYNGEE.

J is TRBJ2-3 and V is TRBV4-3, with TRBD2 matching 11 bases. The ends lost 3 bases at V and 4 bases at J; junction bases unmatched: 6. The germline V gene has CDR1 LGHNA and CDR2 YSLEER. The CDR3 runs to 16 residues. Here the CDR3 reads CASSQGSGRASDTQYF. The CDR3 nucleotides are TGCGCCAGCAGCCAGGGTAGCGGGAGGGCCTCAGATACGCAGTATTTT.

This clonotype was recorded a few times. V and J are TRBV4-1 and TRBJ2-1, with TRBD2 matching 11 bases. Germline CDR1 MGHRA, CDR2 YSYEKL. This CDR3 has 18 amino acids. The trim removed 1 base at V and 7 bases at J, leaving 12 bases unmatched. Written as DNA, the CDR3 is TGCGCCAGCAGCCAAGTGGTAGCGGGAGGGCCGGACGGGAATGAGCAGTTCTTC. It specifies CASSQVVAGGPDGNEQFF.

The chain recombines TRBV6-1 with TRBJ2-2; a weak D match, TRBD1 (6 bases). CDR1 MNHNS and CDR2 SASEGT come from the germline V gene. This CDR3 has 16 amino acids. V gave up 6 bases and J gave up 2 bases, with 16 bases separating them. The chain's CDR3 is CASSPDRRPNTGELFF. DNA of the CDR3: TGTGCCAGCAGCCCCGACAGGAGGCCAAACACCGGGGAGCTGTTTTTT.

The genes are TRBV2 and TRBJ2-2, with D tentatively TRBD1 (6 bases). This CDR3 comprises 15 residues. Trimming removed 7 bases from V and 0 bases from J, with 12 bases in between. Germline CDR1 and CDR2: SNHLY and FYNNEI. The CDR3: CASTRQASNTGELFF. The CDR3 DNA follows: TGTGCCAGCACCAGACAGGCCTCGAACACCGGGGAGCTGTTTTTT.

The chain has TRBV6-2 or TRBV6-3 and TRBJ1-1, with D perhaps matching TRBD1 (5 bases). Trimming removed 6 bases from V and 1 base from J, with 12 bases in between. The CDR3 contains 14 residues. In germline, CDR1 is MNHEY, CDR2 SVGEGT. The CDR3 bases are TGTGCCAGCAGGTCCGGGGGAGAGAACACTGAAGCTTTCTTT. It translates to CASRSGGENTEAFF.

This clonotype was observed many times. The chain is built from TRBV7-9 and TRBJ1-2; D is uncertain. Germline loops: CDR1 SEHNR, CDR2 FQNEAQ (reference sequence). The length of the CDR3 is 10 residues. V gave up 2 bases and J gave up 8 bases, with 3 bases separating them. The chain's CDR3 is CASSLSGYTF. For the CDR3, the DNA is TGTGCCAGCAGCTTAAGCGGCTACACCTTC.

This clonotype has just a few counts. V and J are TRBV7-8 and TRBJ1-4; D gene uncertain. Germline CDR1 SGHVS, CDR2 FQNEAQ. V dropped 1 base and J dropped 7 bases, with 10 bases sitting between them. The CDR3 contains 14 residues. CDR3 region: CASSLGRLGEKLFF. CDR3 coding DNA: TGTGCCAGCAGCTTAGGGAGGTTAGGTGAAAAACTGTTTTTT.

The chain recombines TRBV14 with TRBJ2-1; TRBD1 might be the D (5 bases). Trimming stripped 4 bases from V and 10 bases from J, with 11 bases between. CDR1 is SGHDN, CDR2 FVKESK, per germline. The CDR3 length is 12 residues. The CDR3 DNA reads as TGTGCCAGCAGCCCAAAAGGGGAAGAGCAGTTCTTC. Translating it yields CASSPKGEEQFF.

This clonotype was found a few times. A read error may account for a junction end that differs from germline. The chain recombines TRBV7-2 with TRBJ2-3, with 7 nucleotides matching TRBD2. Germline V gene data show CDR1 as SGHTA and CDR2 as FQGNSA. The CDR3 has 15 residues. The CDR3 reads CASTLSGDNTDTQYF. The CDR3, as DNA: TGTGCCAGCACCTTAAGCGGGGATAACACAGATACGCAGTATTTT.